Below, 24 T cell receptor beta chains from the same sample are listed, as sequenced in a study of early T cells in non-severe SARS-CoV-2 infection. TCRdb used MiXCR to reprocess the 5' RACE reads, holding one entry per CDR3 protein. The sample records nearly 45,000 distinct CDR3 sequences, roughly a tenth being singletons. The sample consisted of whole blood. These receptors came from an adult who was a healthcare worker with PCR-confirmed SARS-CoV-2 infection or an uninfected control (not recorded which).

This clonotype came up many times. The gene calls are TRBV12-3 or TRBV12-4 and TRBJ1-1; no definite D call. CDR3 length equals 11 residues. Trimming removed 3 bases from V and 11 bases from J, with 10 bases in between. The CDR3 protein is CASSLEGGAFF. In DNA form, the CDR3 reads TGTGCCAGCAGTTTGGAGGGAGGGGCTTTCTTT.

At least ten counts were recorded for this clonotype. The junction shows a germline mismatch at one end, possibly a read error. The chain couples TRBV5-6 to TRBJ2-1; tentative D call: TRBD1 (6 bases). Germline CDR1 reads SGHDT; CDR2 reads YYEEEE. This CDR3 is 12 amino acids long. The CDR3 nucleotides are TGTGCCAGCAGAGACAGGTGGAATGATCAGTTCTTC. This sequence encodes CASRDRWNDQFF.

The V call is TRBV29-1, the J call TRBJ1-4, with D maybe TRBD1 (5 bases). CDR1 and CDR2 from the germline V gene are SQVTM and ANQGSEA. V was clipped by 6 bases and J by 7 bases, with 12 bases between them. CDR3 length equals 12 residues. The CDR3 DNA follows: TGCAGCGTCCGCGGGGACGGTGAAAAACTGTTTTTT. Amino acids: CSVRGDGEKLFF.

This clonotype was seen repeatedly, ten times or more. The V call is TRBV3-1, the J call TRBJ2-7, with 7 bases that match TRBD1. Germline CDR1 is LGHDT and CDR2 is YNNKEL (reference sequence). V trimming: 1 base; J trimming: 6 bases; junction bases outside the gene matches: 9. There are 15 residues in the CDR3. The DNA for the CDR3 is TGTGCCAGCAGCCAAGGTCTTGGGACAGCTGGCGAGCAGTACTTC. Encoded protein: CASSQGLGTAGEQYF.

This clonotype was seen repeatedly, ten times or more. The chain recombines TRBV4-2 with TRBJ2-3; D not resolved. From germline, CDR1 is LGHNA and CDR2 YNFKEQ. CDR3 length: 15 amino acids. V was shortened by 0 bases and J by 4 bases, with 11 bases between the two germline ends. The CDR3 is CASSQDRPDPDTQYF. The CDR3 DNA sequence: TGTGCCAGCAGCCAAGATAGGCCTGACCCAGATACGCAGTATTTT.

In its sample, this clonotype was seen many times. The chain is built from TRBV30 and TRBJ1-3, with D maybe TRBD1 (5 bases). Germline CDR1 reads GTSNPN; CDR2 reads SVGIG (reference sequence). The CDR3 is made up of 14 amino acids. Between the trimmed V and J ends, which lost 5 bases and 0 bases, there was a span of 11 bases. Written as DNA, the CDR3 is TGTGCCTGGCCGGAACAGGACTCTGGAAACACCATATATTTT. It specifies CAWPEQDSGNTIYF.

This chain uses TRBV7-2 with TRBJ2-7; 9 bases fit TRBD2. Germline CDR1 and CDR2: SGHTA and FQGNSA. The CDR3 covers 15 residues. Trimming took 1 base from V and 6 from J; bases not matched to a gene: 7. This CDR3 reads CASSLGFETSGEQYF. CDR3 DNA sequence: TGTGCCAGCAGCTTAGGATTCGAGACTAGCGGCGAGCAGTACTTC.

This clonotype came up many times. V is TRBV30 and J is TRBJ1-1; no clear D gene. CDR1 GTSNPN and CDR2 SVGIG come from the germline V gene (reference sequence). Trimming left V 2 bases short and J 8 bases short, with 21 bases between. This CDR3 is 15 amino acids long. Written as DNA, the CDR3 is TGTGCCTGGAGTACTGGCGGCAGCCCATCCCGAGAAGCTTTCTTT. This gives the protein CAWSTGGSPSREAFF.

The V and J genes are TRBV6-2 or TRBV6-3 and TRBJ2-1; 8 bases fit TRBD1. V shed 5 bases, J shed 2 bases, and the junction held 8 bases outside the gene matches. This CDR3 is built from 16 residues. From germline, CDR1 is MNHEY and CDR2 SVGEGT. CDR3 nucleotide sequence: TGTGCCAGCAGTGCAACAGGGGGAGGAACCTACAATGAGCAGTTCTTC. Translated: CASSATGGGTYNEQFF.

This clonotype was seen many times. This rearrangement joins TRBV11-2 to TRBJ2-1, with D hard to call. Germline loops: CDR1 SGHAT, CDR2 FQNNGV. CDR3 length: 15 amino acids. The V end was cut by 0 bases, the J end by 10 bases, with 16 bases between. The CDR3 here is CASSLDSPEVGEQFF. In nucleotides, the CDR3 is TGTGCCAGCAGCTTAGATAGCCCAGAGGTAGGGGAGCAGTTCTTC.

This clonotype was recorded at least ten times. The chain carries TRBV11-2 and TRBJ2-7; 8 positions agree with TRBD2. V shed 7 bases, J shed 6 bases, and the junction held 11 bases outside the gene matches. The CDR3 spans 14 residues. Germline V gene sequence: CDR1 SGHAT, CDR2 FQNNGV. CDR3 sequence (DNA): TGTGCCAGCACCCGGGGGGGCGCAATGGCCGAGCAGTACTTC. This codes for CASTRGGAMAEQYF.

This clonotype came up a few times. The J gene is TRBJ2-5, the V gene TRBV18; no clear D gene. The CDR3 sequence is 16 residues long. Germline loops: CDR1 KGHSH, CDR2 LQKENI. V was clipped by 0 bases and J by 2 bases, with 13 bases between them. The CDR3 reads CASSPPPSKLQETQYF. The CDR3 DNA reads as TGTGCCAGCTCACCACCACCGAGCAAGCTTCAAGAGACCCAGTACTTC.

This clonotype appeared many times. The J gene is TRBJ2-3, the V gene TRBV6-6; 9 bases fit TRBD2. Unmatched junction bases numbered 19, after V lost 2 bases and J lost 7 bases. The germline gives CDR1 MNHNY, CDR2 SVGAGI (reference sequence). This CDR3 comprises 19 residues. CDR3 residues: CASSYGAGGRQKALYTQYF. CDR3 sequence (DNA): TGTGCCAGCAGTTACGGAGCGGGGGGCCGACAAAAGGCCCTTTATACGCAGTATTTT.

This clonotype was counted at least ten times. Germline is not matched at one junction end, which may reflect a read error. J is TRBJ2-3 and V is TRBV20-1, with 10 bases lining up with TRBD2. The CDR3 totals 13 residues. Per the germline V gene, CDR1 is DFQATT and CDR2 is SNEGSKA (reference sequence). CDR3 loop: CSARDPPSGGDNF. DNA for the CDR3: TGCAGTGCTAGAGATCCCCCTAGCGGGGGAGATAATTTT.

This clonotype was counted many times. The rearrangement links TRBV30 to TRBJ2-1, with 9 bases lining up with TRBD2. Germline V lookup: CDR1 GTSNPN, CDR2 SVGIG (reference sequence). With 3 bases clipped from V and 4 bases from J, the junction kept 7 bases outside the gene matches. This CDR3 has 15 residues. The CDR3 protein is CAWSRAGGPYNEQFF. The CDR3 nucleotides are TGTGCCTGGAGCCGAGCGGGGGGCCCGTACAATGAGCAGTTCTTC.

In its sample, this clonotype was seen a few times. J is TRBJ2-4 and V is TRBV29-1; weak D call: TRBD2 (5 bases). Trimming pared 7 bases from V and 0 bases from J, leaving 10 bases between. The CDR3 loop spans 13 amino acids. From germline, CDR1 is SQVTM and CDR2 ANQGSEA. CDR3 nucleotides: TGCAGCGCGAGGGTTGGAGCCAAAAACATTCAGTACTTC. Translated: CSARVGAKNIQYF.

This chain connects TRBV10-3 to TRBJ2-1; 12 bases line up with TRBD2. Trimming cost V 8 bases and J 8 bases; bases outside gene matches: 7. The V gene's germline CDR1 is ENHRY and CDR2 SYGVKD. The CDR3 is made up of 14 amino acids. The CDR3 sequence is CAIAFRTSGDEQFF. The CDR3 DNA is TGTGCCATCGCGTTTAGGACTAGCGGGGATGAGCAGTTCTTC.

This chain's CDR3 is CASSSGAQGANVLTF. In nucleotides, the CDR3 is TGTGCCAGCAGCTCAGGGGCACAGGGGGCCAACGTCCTGACTTTC. The chain has TRBV7-9 and TRBJ2-6; possibly TRBD1 for D (6 bases). Germline V CDR1 and CDR2: SEHNR, FQNEAQ (reference sequence). The CDR3 runs 15 residues. Trimming removed 4 bases at V and 4 bases at J, with 11 bases between.

The chain recombines TRBV7-7 with TRBJ2-1; weak D call: TRBD2 (5 bases). The CDR3 totals 15 residues. Germline-derived CDR1 and CDR2 are SSHAT and FNYEAQ (reference sequence). Trimming removed 3 bases from V and 0 bases from J, with 9 bases in between. CDR3 nucleotides: TGTGCCAGCAGCTTCGGAGGTAGCTCCTACAATGAGCAGTTCTTC. Residues: CASSFGGSSYNEQFF.

The genes are TRBV5-1 and TRBJ1-2; perhaps TRBD1 as D (6 bases). The CDR3 is made up of 15 amino acids. V was clipped by 2 bases and J by 5 bases, with 16 bases between them. Germline V gives CDR1 SGHRS, CDR2 YFSETQ. CDR3 residues: CASSFPLDSKYGYTF. Written as DNA, the CDR3 is TGCGCCAGCAGCTTCCCCTTGGACAGTAAATATGGCTACACCTTC.

This clonotype was seen at least ten times. The rearrangement uses TRBV25-1 and TRBJ1-6; weak D call: TRBD1 (6 bases). Trimming removed 0 bases from V and 9 bases from J, with 15 bases in between. Germline CDR1 is MGHDK and CDR2 is SYGVNS. The CDR3 spans 16 residues. CDR3 nucleotides: TGTGCCAGCAGTGAATACGGGGGCGCGGGGGTTTCACCCCTCCACTTT. It encodes CASSEYGGAGVSPLHF.

The CDR3 sequence is CASSPTGAVVANQPQHF. The DNA of the CDR3 is TGTGCCAGCAGCCCAACAGGGGCTGTAGTTGCCAATCAGCCCCAGCATTTT. The chain has TRBV6-6 and TRBJ1-5, with 7 nucleotides matching TRBD1. The CDR3 length is 17 residues. The V segment lost 6 bases and the J segment 3 bases; nucleotides outside the gene matches: 14. From germline, CDR1 is MNHNY and CDR2 SVGAGI (reference sequence).

A few counts support this clonotype. This sequence joins TRBV11-2 and TRBJ1-5; D is ambiguous. Germline V gives CDR1 SGHAT, CDR2 FQNNGV. Between the trimmed V and J ends, which lost 3 bases and 4 bases, there was a span of 10 bases. The CDR3 is 14 residues long. The CDR3 sequence: CASSLDGTNQPQHF. In DNA form, the CDR3 reads TGTGCCAGCAGCTTGGATGGAACTAATCAGCCCCAGCATTTT.

The chain has TRBV7-3 and TRBJ2-1, with 12 bases matching TRBD2. The CDR3 spans 19 residues. V was pared by 0 bases and J by 5 bases, with 11 bases of the junction left unmatched. CDR1 and CDR2 from the germline V gene are SGHTA and FQGTGA. CDR3 amino acids: CASSLTASGGAVRDNEQFF. CDR3 bases: TGTGCCAGCAGCTTAACCGCTAGCGGGGGGGCGGTACGGGACAATGAGCAGTTCTTC.